This entry is about one TCR beta chain. This clone's antigen is unknown. The record has no base qualities; no much larger clone is one base away. The study tested focal radiation therapy combined with CTLA-4 blockade (ipilimumab) in patients with chemo-refractory metastatic non-small-cell lung cancer. The library came from the immunoSEQ multiplex PCR assay. TCRdb obtained this table from immuneACCESS and retained in-frame rearrangements with V and J assigned. These tables miss some clones; where compared with another copy, unresolved V genes account for less than half of the shortfall, and the remainder is unexplained. The sample has tens of thousands of clones on record, around 80% of them singletons. The leading ten clones occupy almost 4% of the sample. The source of the sample is a study of radiotherapy plus CTLA-4 blockade in lung cancer (dated by TCRdb to 2016 to 2019). About the full investigation: Objective responses occurred in 18% of enrolled patients, and 31% achieved disease control.

What the work shows at the level of the full study, not this receptor alone: After treatment with radiotherapy and ipilimumab, TCR clones that came from tumors expanded in the peripheral blood. Early dynamic changes in blood T cell clones, together with increased serum interferon-beta after radiation, were reported as the strongest predictors of response.

The germline V gene provides CDR1 SGHDN and CDR2 FVKESK. There are 16 amino acids in the CDR3, from cysteine to phenylalanine inclusive. Just the 48-base CDR3 DNA is kept, in frame starting at base 1. The trim is 1 base for V and 1 base for J, with a gap of 12 bases between the germline ends. The rearrangement joined TRBV14 to TRBJ2-3; tentative D gene TRBD2, with 6 bases matching. The sample in question was peripheral blood, obtained from a patient treated with radiotherapy plus ipilimumab. The sequence derives from a human donor with non-small cell lung cancer who had a partial response to radiotherapy plus ipilimumab. Here is the DNA: TGTGCCAGCAGCCAAGGGCCGGGAGAGGGCACAGATACGCAGTATTTT. This translates into CASSQGPGEGTDTQYF. With all but the CDR3 taken from the reference TRBV14 and TRBJ2-3 genes, the full variable domain is: EAGVTQFPSHSVIEKGQTVTLRCDPISGHDNLYWYRRVMGKEIKFLLHFVKESKQDESGMPNNRFLAERTGGTYSTLKVQPAELEDSGVYFCASSQGPGEGTDTQYFGPGTRLTVL.